These T cell receptor beta chains were read from a single sample in a study of identical twins. One entry per CDR3 protein, called by TCRdb with MiXCR from the 5' RACE reads. The data show 700,000 to 950,000 distinct CDR3 sequences, with approximately 13% seen just once and around 1.5% held by the top ten. The data were also submitted as part of a second study, on yellow fever vaccine responses in identical twins.

The sample comprised PBMCs. The receptors shown here come from a young woman in good health. CDR3s include the opening cysteine and the closing phenylalanine or tryptophan. The order of the fields is J gene, V gene, CDR3 protein.

TRBJ2-3 | TRBV4-1 | CASSQATSGGEGSTDTQYF
TRBJ2-1 | TRBV9 | CASSVVTRGYNEQFF
TRBJ2-1 | TRBV11-2 | CASSLVSGYIPTTTYNEQFF
TRBJ2-7 | TRBV18 | CASSPRPREGGYEQYF
TRBJ2-1 | TRBV7-9 | CASSLEPYNEQFF
TRBJ2-3 | TRBV4-2 | CASSQDLLAGADTQYF
TRBJ2-3 | TRBV4-1 | CASSQRFTSTDTQYF
TRBJ2-1 | TRBV12-3/TRBV12-4 | CASSPTGTSGGGEQFF
TRBJ2-3 | TRBV5-1 | CASSGGGTGGTDTQYF
TRBJ2-1 | TRBV29-1 | CSVNIGLGDNEQFF
TRBJ2-1 | TRBV12-3/TRBV12-4 | CASSQGTSGDNEQFF
TRBJ2-1 | TRBV20-1 | CSARDPWASGVWNEQFF
TRBJ2-3 | TRBV12-3/TRBV12-4 | CASSPGKMGTDTQYF
TRBJ2-2 | TRBV12-3/TRBV12-4 | CASTGVDRVGELFF
TRBJ2-1 | TRBV5-1 | CASSLSGVIYNEQFF
TRBJ2-7 | TRBV29-1 | CSVGGNSYEQYF
TRBJ1-1 | TRBV7-9 | CASSWDMNTEAFF
TRBJ1-2 | TRBV27 | CASSARATGDYGYTF
TRBJ1-1 | TRBV4-1 | CASSQDSRGTGEVNTEAFF
TRBJ2-1 | TRBV10-3 | CAISEREAAGVGNEQFF
TRBJ2-3 | TRBV20-1 | CSATLAGVLDTQYF
TRBJ1-1 | TRBV28 | CASGGHSNTEAFF
TRBJ2-3 | TRBV6-5 | CASSYGGLSISTDTQYF
TRBJ2-7 | TRBV11-2 | CASSQVGQGYSYEQYF
TRBJ2-5 | TRBV27 | CASSSWYQETQYF
TRBJ1-6 | TRBV2 | CASSEPKPAPLHF
TRBJ2-3 | TRBV20-1 | CSARDGTSGREVTDTQYF
TRBJ1-4 | TRBV10-3 | CAISGTGPSTNEKLFF
TRBJ2-5 | TRBV29-1 | CSVGGGRMETQYF
TRBJ2-1 | TRBV6-4 | CASSPDSTYNEQFF
TRBJ2-7 | TRBV20-1 | CSARQGLPAEQYF
TRBJ2-1 | TRBV19 | CASRRTLGNEQFF
TRBJ2-1 | TRBV6-8 | CASSYSQTSGLNNEQFF
TRBJ2-2 | TRBV27 | CASSPTGGLAGVGELFF
TRBJ1-2 | TRBV6-2/TRBV6-3 | CASRNGPRDGYTF
TRBJ2-1 | TRBV5-8 | CASTMTSQGEQFF
TRBJ2-5 | TRBV25-1 | CASSIGLAGGDVGETQYF
TRBJ2-7 | TRBV5-1 | CASSLARSAGGSYEQYF
TRBJ2-1 | TRBV29-1 | CSVEGTTVSYNEQFF
TRBJ2-7 | TRBV10-3 | CAISESASSFYEQYF
TRBJ2-1 | TRBV9 | CASSVAPRKGEQFF
TRBJ1-2 | TRBV3-1 | CASSQDSGAGGYGYTF
TRBJ2-5 | TRBV19 | CATQPQGRETQYF
TRBJ1-2 | TRBV20-1 | CSARPQGVHYGYTF
TRBJ1-4 | TRBV6-6 | CASSPVGNEKLFF